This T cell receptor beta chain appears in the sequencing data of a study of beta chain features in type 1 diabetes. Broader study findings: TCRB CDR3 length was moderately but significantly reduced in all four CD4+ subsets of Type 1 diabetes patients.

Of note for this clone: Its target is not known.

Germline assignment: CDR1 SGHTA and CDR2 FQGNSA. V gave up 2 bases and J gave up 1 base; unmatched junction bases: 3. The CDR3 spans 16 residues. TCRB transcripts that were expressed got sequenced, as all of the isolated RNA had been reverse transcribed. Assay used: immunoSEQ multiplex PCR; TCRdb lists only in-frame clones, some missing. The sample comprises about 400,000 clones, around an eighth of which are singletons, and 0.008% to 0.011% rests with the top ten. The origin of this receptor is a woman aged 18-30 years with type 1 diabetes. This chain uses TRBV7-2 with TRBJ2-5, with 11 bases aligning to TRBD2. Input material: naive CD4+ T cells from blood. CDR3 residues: CASSLLSGRGQETQYF. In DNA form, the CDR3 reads TGTGCCAGCAGCTTACTTAGCGGGAGGGGCCAAGAGACCCAGTACTTC. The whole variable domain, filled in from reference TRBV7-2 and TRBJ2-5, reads GAGVSQSPSNKVTEKGKDVELRCDPISGHTALYWYRQSLGQGLEFLIYFQGNSAPDKSGLPSDRFSAERTGGSVSTLTIQRTQQEDSAVYLCASSLLSGRGQETQYFGPGTRLLVL.